Below, one TCR beta chain is given with its context. Profiling relied on immunoSEQ multiplex PCR, and the TCRdb table lists in-frame clones only, not all of them. The table includes 180,000 or so clones, approximately 85% detected once. This sample was included in a study of blood T cell repertoires in COVID-19. V lost 1 base to trimming and J lost 4 bases; unmatched junction nucleotides: 3. The germline V gene encodes CDR1 LGHDT and CDR2 YNNKEL (reference sequence). The CDR3 has 15 amino acids. The sample consisted of peripheral blood. This TCR was sampled from a man aged 55 to 70 who had recovered from COVID-19. The chain links TRBV3-1 (or the pseudogene TRBV3-2) to TRBJ1-3, with 8 bases lining up with TRBD1. The CDR3 loop reads CASSQGTGLGNTIYF. For the CDR3, the DNA is TGTGCCAGCAGCCAAGGGACAGGGTTGGGAAACACCATATATTTT.